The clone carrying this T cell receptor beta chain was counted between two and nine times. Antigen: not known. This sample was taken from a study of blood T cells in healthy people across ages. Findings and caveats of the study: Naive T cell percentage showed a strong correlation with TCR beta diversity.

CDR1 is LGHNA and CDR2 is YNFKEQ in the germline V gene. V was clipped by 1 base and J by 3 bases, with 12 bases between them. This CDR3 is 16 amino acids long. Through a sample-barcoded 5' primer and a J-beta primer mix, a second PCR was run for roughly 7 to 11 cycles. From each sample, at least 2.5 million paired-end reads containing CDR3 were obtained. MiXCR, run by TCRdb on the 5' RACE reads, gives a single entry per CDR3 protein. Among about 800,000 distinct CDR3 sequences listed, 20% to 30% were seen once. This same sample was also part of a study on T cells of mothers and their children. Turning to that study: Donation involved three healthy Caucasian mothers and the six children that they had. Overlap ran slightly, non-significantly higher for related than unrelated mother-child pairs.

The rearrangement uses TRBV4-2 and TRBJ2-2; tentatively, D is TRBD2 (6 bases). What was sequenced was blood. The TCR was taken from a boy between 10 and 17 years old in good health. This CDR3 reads CASSQGLGGDTGELFF. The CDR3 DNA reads TGTGCCAGCAGCCAAGGTCTCGGGGGTGACACCGGGGAGCTGTTTTTT.